One sample yielded the 17 T cell receptor beta chains listed below, sequenced in a study of vaccination effects on CD4 cells after COVID-19. Sequenced by immunoSEQ multiplex PCR; TCRdb stores in-frame clones only, minus some. The data show about 73,000 clones, roughly 74% seen once. For these receptors, no antigen is known. Using viral peptide pools, the ViraFEST assay grew out antigen-specific CD4+ T cells prior to sequencing. Cultured cells yielded isolated CD4+ T cells after about ten days. Vaccinated recipients, who were negative for nucleocapsid antibodies, had no history of SARS-CoV-2 infection. The sequenced sample was CD4+ T cells from PBMCs cultured with HCoV-NL63 spike peptides, obtained before COVID-19 vaccination. The receptors were sampled from a human donor who received a COVID-19 vaccine.

Notes on this clone: The sample contains more than one DNA sequence encoding this CDR3. The chain is built from TRBV18 and TRBJ2-5, with a weak D call TRBD1 (5 bases). This CDR3 region has 13 residues. Germline V gives CDR1 KGHSH, CDR2 LQKENI. Trimming shortened V by 6 bases and J by 1 base, and 9 bases separated the two germline ends. This CDR3 reads CASSPGIQETQYF. CDR3 bases: TGTGCCAGCTCGCCAGGGATCCAAGAGACCCAGTACTTC.

The rearrangement joins TRBV5-1 to TRBJ2-5; TRBD1 or TRBD2 may be the D gene (6 bases each). CDR1 and CDR2 (germline): SGHRS, YFSETQ. Trimming removed 6 bases from V and 2 bases from J, with 17 bases in between. This CDR3 comprises 15 residues. The CDR3 DNA reads TGCGCCAGCACCCCCGGGGGCGCAGGGCAAGAGACCCAGTACTTC. Residues: CASTPGGAGQETQYF. Full variable domain (remainder filled in from reference TRBV5-1 and TRBJ2-5): KAGVTQTPRYLIKTRGQQVTLSCSPISGHRSVSWYQQTPGQGLQFLFEYFSETQRNKGNFPGRFSGRQFSNSRSEMNVSTLELGDSALYLCASTPGGAGQETQYFGPGTRLLVL.

The chain joins TRBV12-3 or TRBV12-4 to TRBJ2-7; possible D gene TRBD1, 5 bases. Trimming cost V 6 bases and J 7 bases, with 16 bases left between them. The length of the CDR3 is 13 residues. CDR3 DNA: TGTGCCAGCAGGCCCAGGGCTTCAGGGGAGCAGTACGTC. It is translated as CASRPRASGEQYV.

This chain joins TRBV5-1 and TRBJ2-3; 7 bases fit TRBD2. V was pared by 4 bases and J by 2 bases, with 13 bases of the junction left unmatched. This CDR3 has 17 amino acids. From germline, CDR1 is SGHRS and CDR2 YFSETQ. The CDR3 reads CASSQILAVHPTDTQYF. DNA of the CDR3: TGCGCCAGCAGCCAAATTCTAGCGGTGCACCCCACAGATACGCAGTATTTT. Filled out from reference TRBV5-1 and TRBJ2-3, the complete variable domain reads KAGVTQTPRYLIKTRGQQVTLSCSPISGHRSVSWYQQTPGQGLQFLFEYFSETQRNKGNFPGRFSGRQFSNSRSEMNVSTLELGDSALYLCASSQILAVHPTDTQYFGPGTRLTVL.

V gene TRBV28 combines with J gene TRBJ2-3; tentative D call: TRBD1 (6 bases). Trimming cost V 5 bases and J 3 bases, with 12 bases left between them. The CDR3 runs 14 residues. CDR1 and CDR2 from the germline V gene are MDHEN and SYDVKM. Written as DNA, the CDR3 is TGTGCCAGCAGTGTCCAACAGGGAACAGATACGCAGTATTTT. Translated, it gives CASSVQQGTDTQYF.

CDR3: CATRRGGRAGETQYF. Written as DNA, the CDR3 is TGTGCCACCAGGAGGGGGGGCAGGGCAGGGGAGACCCAGTACTTC. This chain joins TRBV24-1 and TRBJ2-5; D is possibly TRBD2 (7 bases). Trimming removed 7 bases from V and 5 bases from J, with 19 bases in between. The CDR3 sequence is 15 residues long. Germline V gives CDR1 KGHDR, CDR2 SFDVKD.

This clone turned up a few times. The rearrangement links TRBV7-9 to TRBJ1-2; D unclear. Between the trimmed V and J ends, which lost 0 bases and 8 bases, there was a span of 7 bases. The CDR3 extends over 12 amino acids. The germline gives CDR1 SEHNR, CDR2 FQNEAQ (reference sequence). CDR3 loop: CASSLAVGGYTF. CDR3 in DNA: TGTGCCAGCAGCTTAGCGGTGGGGGGCTACACCTTC.

This chain joins TRBV5-1 and TRBJ2-3, with 7 bases aligning to TRBD2. The junction had 8 bases not matched to a gene; V was cut back by 3 bases and J by 4 bases. Germline V gene lookup returns CDR1 SGHRS and CDR2 YFSETQ. This CDR3 has 15 amino acids. As DNA, the CDR3 is TGCGCCAGCAGCTCCTTTGCGGGGGTCCCAGATACGCAGTATTTT. It codes for CASSSFAGVPDTQYF.

The chain recombines TRBV7-2 with TRBJ1-1; possible D gene TRBD1, 5 bases. The V end was cut by 1 base, the J end by 10 bases, with 7 bases between. CDR1 is SGHTA and CDR2 is FQGNSA in the germline V gene. The CDR3 is 11 amino acids. The CDR3 region is CASSLGRGAFF. The DNA for the CDR3 is TGTGCCAGCAGCTTAGGGAGGGGAGCTTTCTTT.

This clone showed up just a few times. The chain combines TRBV5-1 with TRBJ2-3; tentatively, D is TRBD1 (5 bases). The CDR3 length is 16 residues. CDR1 SGHRS and CDR2 YFSETQ come from the germline V gene. Trimming stripped 0 bases from V and 4 bases from J, with 15 bases between. CDR3 amino acids: CASSLGPRQSADTQYF. In DNA, the CDR3 is TGCGCCAGCAGCTTGGGGCCCAGACAGAGCGCAGATACGCAGTATTTT. Together with reference TRBV5-1 and TRBJ2-3, the CDR3 gives the full variable domain: KAGVTQTPRYLIKTRGQQVTLSCSPISGHRSVSWYQQTPGQGLQFLFEYFSETQRNKGNFPGRFSGRQFSNSRSEMNVSTLELGDSALYLCASSLGPRQSADTQYFGPGTRLTVL.

This clone was observed a single time. The rearrangement uses TRBV5-1 and TRBJ2-3; no clear D gene. The CDR3 runs to 13 residues. CDR1 is SGHRS, CDR2 YFSETQ, per germline. The V end was cut by 0 bases, the J end by 1 base, with 3 bases between. The CDR3 nucleotides are TGCGCCAGCAGCTTGGCGGGCACAGATACGCAGTATTTT. Translated: CASSLAGTDTQYF.

CDR3 sequence (DNA): TGTGCCAGCGCTCTCGCGGGCGGGGAGCTGTTTTTT. Translation gives CASALAGGELFF. This chain links TRBV12-3 or TRBV12-4 with TRBJ2-2, with a possible D match to TRBD2 (5 bases). CDR3 length equals 12 residues. V was shortened by 8 bases and J by 7 bases, with 11 bases between the two germline ends.

The chain joins TRBV5-1 to TRBJ1-1; D unclear. Germline loops: CDR1 SGHRS, CDR2 YFSETQ. The CDR3 length is 13 residues. The V gene lost 0 bases and the J gene lost 3 bases, with 6 bases spanning the gap. CDR3 nucleotides: TGCGCCAGCAGCTTGGGGGGAGACACTGAAGCTTTCTTT. It yields the protein CASSLGGDTEAFF. Drawing the rest from reference TRBV5-1 and TRBJ1-1, the complete variable domain is KAGVTQTPRYLIKTRGQQVTLSCSPISGHRSVSWYQQTPGQGLQFLFEYFSETQRNKGNFPGRFSGRQFSNSRSEMNVSTLELGDSALYLCASSLGGDTEAFFGQGTRLTVV.

This clone was counted once. The rearrangement joins TRBV5-1 to TRBJ1-2, with TRBD1 identical over 9 bases. The V gene end was trimmed by 4 bases and the J gene end by 8 bases; junction bases not matched to a gene: 9. The CDR3 runs 14 residues. Germline V CDR1 and CDR2: SGHRS, YFSETQ. The CDR3 coding sequence is TGCGCCAGCAGCATCTCCGGGACAGGGAAAGGCTACACCTTC. This encodes CASSISGTGKGYTF. Supplemented by reference TRBV5-1 and TRBJ1-2, the full variable domain reads KAGVTQTPRYLIKTRGQQVTLSCSPISGHRSVSWYQQTPGQGLQFLFEYFSETQRNKGNFPGRFSGRQFSNSRSEMNVSTLELGDSALYLCASSISGTGKGYTFGSGTRLTVV.

This clone came up a few times. This chain links TRBV9 with TRBJ1-2; TRBD1 might be the D (6 bases). Germline lookup yields CDR1 SGDLS and CDR2 YYNGEE. This CDR3 comprises 13 residues. The germline V and J ends were trimmed by 4 bases and 10 bases, with 17 bases remaining between them. CDR3 DNA: TGTGCCAGCAGCCCTGAGGGGGGGACGTCCTACACCTTC. As protein: CASSPEGGTSYTF.

The V and J genes are TRBV11-2 and TRBJ2-7; 9 bases align to TRBD1. The length of the CDR3 is 17 residues. Germline assignment: CDR1 SGHAT and CDR2 FQNNGV. V gave up 5 bases and J gave up 0 bases; unmatched junction bases: 11. The CDR3 loop reads CASSQDVGQGSSYEQYV. CDR3 nucleotides: TGTGCCAGCAGCCAAGACGTAGGACAGGGGAGCTCCTACGAGCAGTACGTC.

The gene calls are TRBV10-2 and TRBJ2-5; perhaps TRBD2 as D (5 bases). This CDR3 region has 12 residues. Germline-derived CDR1 and CDR2 are WSHSY and SAAADI. Trimming removed 8 bases from V and 8 bases from J, with 15 bases in between. The DNA for the CDR3 is TGCGCCAGCGCGGCGGGCAGAGAAACCCAGTACTTC. The encoded protein is CASAAGRETQYF.